The 30 T cell receptor beta chains below come from one sample, sequenced in a study of CD8 T cells in Susac syndrome. RNA amounts of about 0.45 to 1 ug underwent reverse transcription with random hexamers. TCRdb fed the immunoSEQ multiplex PCR reads into MiXCR, producing one record per CDR3 protein. This sample has about 440,000 distinct CDR3 sequences; around 83% occur once, and the top ten carry roughly 0.1%. The sample consisted of CD8+ T cells from PBMCs. The source of these receptors is a human donor with multiple sclerosis.

This clonotype has just one count. This chain joins TRBV3-1 and TRBJ2-7; TRBD2 might be the D (5 bases). Germline lookup yields CDR1 LGHDT and CDR2 YNNKEL (reference sequence). The CDR3 spans 16 residues. Deletions cut 4 bases from V and 2 bases from J, with 18 bases between. This CDR3 reads CASSPHLAPETYEQYF. In nucleotides, the CDR3 is TGTGCCAGCAGCCCCCACTTAGCGCCGGAAACCTACGAGCAGTACTTC.

This clonotype appeared a few times. CDR3 sequence: CATSATAGTGLYEQYF. DNA for the CDR3: TGTGCCACCAGCGCAACAGCCGGGACAGGACTTTACGAGCAGTACTTC. The genes are TRBV15 and TRBJ2-7; 8 bases agree with TRBD1. The CDR3 covers 16 residues. Germline loops: CDR1 LNHNV, CDR2 YYDKDF (reference sequence). Unmatched junction bases numbered 13, after V lost 5 bases and J lost 4 bases. Looking up the rest from reference TRBV15 and TRBJ2-7 gives the full variable domain: DAMVIQNPRYQVTQFGKPVTLSCSQTLNHNVMYWYQQKSSQAPKLLFHYYDKDFNNEADTPDNFQSRRPNTSFCFLDIRSPGLGDTAMYLCATSATAGTGLYEQYFGPGTRLTVT.

The CDR3 spells CSALAWRNEQFF. DNA of the CDR3: TGCAGCGCCCTAGCGTGGAGAAATGAGCAGTTCTTC. This chain links TRBV29-1 with TRBJ2-1; tentative D call: TRBD2 (6 bases). The CDR3 runs 12 residues. Per the germline V gene, CDR1 is SQVTM and CDR2 is ANQGSEA. V lost 7 bases and J 7 bases, leaving 14 bases between the germline ends.

This clonotype was counted once. The V gene is TRBV12-3 or TRBV12-4, the J gene TRBJ2-1, with 8 bases matching TRBD2. Germline trimming cut 3 bases from V and 2 bases from J; bases unmatched to any gene: 6. This CDR3 is 16 amino acids long. CDR3 in DNA: TGTGCCAGCAGTTTTATACGGGAGGGGCCCTACAATGAGCAGTTCTTC. This gives the protein CASSFIREGPYNEQFF.

V and J are TRBV4-1 and TRBJ1-1, with D possibly TRBD1 on 6 matching bases. The germline V gene encodes CDR1 MGHRA and CDR2 YSYEKL. Trimming stripped 1 base from V and 5 bases from J, with 11 bases between. There are 14 residues in the CDR3. CDR3 sequence: CASSQGQVGTEAFF. The CDR3 region has the DNA TGCGCCAGCAGCCAAGGACAGGTGGGAACTGAAGCTTTCTTT.

This sequence joins TRBV7-9 and TRBJ1-4; 7 nucleotides agree with TRBD1. The CDR3 runs 14 residues. The V gene's germline CDR1 is SEHNR and CDR2 FQNEAQ (reference sequence). With V trimmed by 5 bases and J by 7 bases, 7 bases remained unmatched. The CDR3 DNA reads TGTGCCAGCAGCGAGACAGGGAGTGCTGAAAAACTGTTTTTT. It yields the protein CASSETGSAEKLFF.

The J gene is TRBJ1-5, the V gene TRBV4-1, with D possibly being TRBD1 (5 bases). There are 15 residues in the CDR3. The germline V gene encodes CDR1 MGHRA and CDR2 YSYEKL. Trimming left V 4 bases short and J 1 base short, with 11 bases between. The CDR3 protein is CASSPHEGSNQPQHF. The CDR3 bases are TGCGCCAGCAGCCCGCACGAGGGGAGCAATCAGCCCCAGCATTTT.

This chain joins TRBV25-1 and TRBJ2-2; TRBD1 might be the D (6 bases). V was shortened by 4 bases and J by 4 bases, with 25 bases between the two germline ends. The CDR3 loop spans 19 amino acids. Looked up from germline, CDR1 is MGHDK and CDR2 is SYGVNS. This chain's CDR3 is CASSALLEGHQHFTGELFF. The CDR3 DNA reads TGTGCCAGCAGTGCCCTCCTAGAGGGACACCAACACTTCACCGGGGAGCTGTTTTTT.

The chain's CDR3 is CASSFAPIVSSGANVLTF. In DNA, the CDR3 is TGTGCCAGCAGTTTCGCACCGATCGTCAGCTCTGGGGCCAACGTCCTGACTTTC. The V gene is TRBV12-3 or TRBV12-4, the J gene TRBJ2-6; no clear D. CDR3 size: 18 residues. Trimming pared 3 bases from V and 0 bases from J, leaving 15 bases between.

The rearrangement joins TRBV11-2 to TRBJ2-7; D not certain. Per the germline V gene, CDR1 is SGHAT and CDR2 is FQNNGV. V was cut by 8 bases and J by 2 bases, with 13 bases left in between. This CDR3 region has 13 residues. The CDR3 nucleotides read TGTGCCAGCCACAGCCTTATCCCCTACGAGCAGTACTTC. Encoded protein: CASHSLIPYEQYF.

Only one count was recorded for this clonotype. The rearrangement links TRBV15 to TRBJ2-7, with 7 bases identical to TRBD1. The CDR3 has 15 amino acids. V shed 0 bases and J 5 bases; nucleotides not matched to a gene: 7. Germline CDR1 reads LNHNV; CDR2 reads YYDKDF (reference sequence). CDR3 DNA: TGTGCCACCAGCAGAGATCGGACAGGCCCCCACGAGCAGTACTTC. Protein sequence: CATSRDRTGPHEQYF.

Here the CDR3 DNA reads TGCAGCGTCGCCGGACTCTCGGCTAATGAAAAACTGTTTTTT. Translating gives CSVAGLSANEKLFF. The V and J genes are TRBV29-1 and TRBJ1-4; D is unclear. Per the germline V gene, CDR1 is SQVTM and CDR2 is ANQGSEA. The CDR3 is made up of 14 amino acids. V was clipped by 6 bases and J by 3 bases, with 14 bases between them.

The chain has TRBV11-3 and TRBJ2-2, with 10 bases fitting TRBD1. In germline, CDR1 is SGHNT, CDR2 YENEEA. The V and J ends lost 4 bases and 7 bases, in that order; junction bases with no gene match: 6. This CDR3 has 15 amino acids. This CDR3 reads CASSSYGQGDGELFF. The CDR3 nucleotides are TGTGCCAGCAGCTCGTATGGACAGGGGGACGGGGAGCTGTTTTTT.

This chain links TRBV19 with TRBJ1-5; 7 bases line up with TRBD1. CDR1 is LNHDA and CDR2 is SQIVND in the germline V gene (reference sequence). V shed 8 bases, J shed 3 bases, and the junction held 7 bases outside the gene matches. The CDR3 runs to 14 residues. The CDR3 spells CASATGLANQPQHF. The CDR3 DNA is TGTGCCAGTGCGACAGGGCTGGCCAATCAGCCCCAGCATTTT.

V is TRBV30 and J is TRBJ1-5, with TRBD1 matching 9 bases. The V segment lost 3 bases and the J segment 2 bases; nucleotides outside the gene matches: 11. CDR3 length: 17 amino acids. Germline lookup yields CDR1 GTSNPN and CDR2 SVGIG (reference sequence). The CDR3 DNA reads TGTGCCTGGAGAGACCGGGACAGGGATTTTGGCAATCAGCCCCAGCATTTT. Protein sequence: CAWRDRDRDFGNQPQHF.

The chain recombines TRBV5-6 with TRBJ1-5; D remains unclear. In germline, CDR1 is SGHDT, CDR2 YYEEEE. This CDR3 contains 11 residues. V was pared by 5 bases and J by 4 bases, with 4 bases between. CDR3 nucleotide sequence: TGTGCCAGCAGACAGAATCAGCCCCAGCATTTT. Translating it yields CASRQNQPQHF. The whole variable domain, remainder taken from reference TRBV5-6 and TRBJ1-5, is DAGVTQSPTHLIKTRGQQVTLRCSPKSGHDTVSWYQQALGQGPQFIFQYYEEEERQRGNFPDRFSGHQFPNYSSELNVNALLLGDSALYLCASRQNQPQHFGDGTRLSIL.

The chain joins TRBV6-1 to TRBJ2-7; no definite D call. With 4 bases removed from V and 2 bases from J, the gap between germline ends came to 12 bases. This CDR3 is built from 14 residues. Germline CDR1 MNHNS, CDR2 SASEGT. The CDR3 coding sequence is TGTGCCAGCAGTGCCATCTTTGGCACCTACGAGCAGTACTTC. It translates to CASSAIFGTYEQYF.

The chain recombines TRBV27 with TRBJ2-2; D is undetermined. Trimming left V 3 bases short and J 3 bases short, with 11 bases between. There are 15 residues in the CDR3. Germline CDR1 reads MNHEY; CDR2 reads SMNVEV (reference sequence). This CDR3 reads CASSFHSQYTGELFF. CDR3 DNA: TGTGCCAGCAGTTTCCACAGCCAATACACCGGGGAGCTGTTTTTT.

The rearrangement links TRBV3-1 to TRBJ1-2; D is unclear. Between the trimmed V and J ends, which lost 8 bases and 0 bases, there was a span of 7 bases. The CDR3 has 12 residues. CDR1 and CDR2 from the germline V gene are LGHDT and YNNKEL (reference sequence). Here the CDR3 DNA reads TGTGCCAGCGGGAGAGCTAACTATGGCTACACCTTC. This sequence encodes CASGRANYGYTF.

The rearrangement links TRBV20-1 to TRBJ2-7; TRBD1 might be the D (5 bases). The germline gives CDR1 DFQATT, CDR2 SNEGSKA (reference sequence). The CDR3 is 13 amino acids. Deletions cut 0 bases from V and 3 bases from J, with 9 bases between. Here the CDR3 reads CSARDWTNYEQYF. CDR3 DNA: TGCAGTGCTAGAGATTGGACAAACTACGAGCAGTACTTC.

V and J are TRBV30 and TRBJ1-1; D is perhaps TRBD1 (5 bases). CDR3 length: 11 amino acids. V gave up 4 bases and J gave up 5 bases, with 8 bases separating them. The V gene's germline CDR1 is GTSNPN and CDR2 SVGIG (reference sequence). This chain's CDR3 is CAWTKGTEAFF. CDR3 coding DNA: TGTGCCTGGACGAAGGGGACTGAAGCTTTCTTT.

This clonotype appeared a single time. V gene TRBV27 combines with J gene TRBJ2-7; possibly TRBD1 for D (6 bases). CDR1 is MNHEY and CDR2 is SMNVEV in the germline V gene (reference sequence). Trimming removed 2 bases at V and 2 bases at J, with 10 bases between. CDR3 length: 14 amino acids. The CDR3, as DNA: TGTGCCAGCAGTTTAAGGGGACAAACCTACGAGCAGTACTTC. The encoded protein is CASSLRGQTYEQYF.

This clonotype was counted a single time. The chain combines TRBV5-6 with TRBJ2-2; D could derive from TRBD1 or TRBD2 (5 bases each). Per the germline V gene, CDR1 is SGHDT and CDR2 is YYEEEE. The CDR3 length is 16 residues. Trimming took off 4 bases at V and 4 bases at J, with 17 bases between the two ends. DNA of the CDR3: TGTGCCAGCAGCGGGGGACCGTTAACGAGCACCGGGGAGCTGTTTTTT. This encodes CASSGGPLTSTGELFF. The full variable domain, in which reference TRBV5-6 and TRBJ2-2 provide the parts outside the CDR3, is DAGVTQSPTHLIKTRGQQVTLRCSPKSGHDTVSWYQQALGQGPQFIFQYYEEEERQRGNFPDRFSGHQFPNYSSELNVNALLLGDSALYLCASSGGPLTSTGELFFGEGSRLTVL.

The chain links TRBV5-6 to TRBJ2-3; TRBD2 is a possible D gene (6 bases). With 6 bases removed from V and 2 bases from J, the gap between germline ends came to 16 bases. Germline CDR1 reads SGHDT; CDR2 reads YYEEEE. The CDR3 runs to 15 residues. CDR3 bases: TGTGCCAGCATGGGTTGGGGGGTTTTCACAGATACGCAGTATTTT. This gives the protein CASMGWGVFTDTQYF.

The genes are TRBV11-2 and TRBJ2-7, with D possibly TRBD2 on 7 matching bases. This CDR3 comprises 14 residues. Per the germline V gene, CDR1 is SGHAT and CDR2 is FQNNGV. V was shortened by 5 bases and J by 3 bases, with 14 bases between the two germline ends. CDR3 nucleotide sequence: TGTGCCAGCAGCCCCAGGGGAGGGGACTACGAGCAGTACTTC. Translation: CASSPRGGDYEQYF.

V gene TRBV2 combines with J gene TRBJ2-1; TRBD2 is a possible D gene (5 bases). V gave up 5 bases and J gave up 10 bases, with 15 bases separating them. Germline V lookup: CDR1 SNHLY, CDR2 FYNNEI. This CDR3 has 13 residues. This CDR3 is CASSFGLGWEQFF. CDR3 DNA: TGTGCCAGCAGTTTCGGACTTGGATGGGAGCAGTTCTTC.

The chain is built from TRBV3-1 and TRBJ1-1, with unresolved D. Deletions cut 5 bases from V and 4 bases from J, with 11 bases between. Germline V gene data show CDR1 as LGHDT and CDR2 as YNNKEL (reference sequence). The CDR3 has 13 amino acids. CDR3 sequence: CASSIKWATEAFF. The CDR3 coding sequence is TGTGCCAGCAGCATCAAGTGGGCCACTGAAGCTTTCTTT.

V gene TRBV3-1 combines with J gene TRBJ2-3; 7 positions agree with TRBD2. Germline lookup yields CDR1 LGHDT and CDR2 YNNKEL (reference sequence). The junction had 17 bases not matched to a gene; V was cut back by 0 bases and J by 2 bases. The length of the CDR3 is 20 residues. CDR3 sequence: CASSQDLAEEASSYTDTQYF. Here the CDR3 DNA reads TGTGCCAGCAGCCAAGATCTAGCGGAGGAGGCATCTTCTTACACAGATACGCAGTATTTT.

The V call is TRBV20-1, the J call TRBJ1-2; TRBD1 might be the D (5 bases). The V and J ends lost 6 bases and 6 bases respectively, with 11 bases between them. CDR1 DFQATT and CDR2 SNEGSKA come from the germline V gene (reference sequence). The CDR3 extends over 11 amino acids. The DNA for the CDR3 is TGCAGTGCGGGGACGGCTGATGGCTACACCTTC. This encodes CSAGTADGYTF.

V gene TRBV20-1 combines with J gene TRBJ2-2; 7 nucleotides line up with TRBD1. Per the germline V gene, CDR1 is DFQATT and CDR2 is SNEGSKA (reference sequence). V was pared by 4 bases and J by 5 bases, with 10 bases of the junction left unmatched. The CDR3 sequence is 15 residues long. CDR3 protein: CSAITGTDNTGELFF. DNA of the CDR3: TGCAGTGCTATTACCGGGACAGATAATACCGGGGAGCTGTTTTTT.